This TCR beta chain was sequenced in a study of T cells in Graves' hyperthyroidism and ophthalmopathy. Ophthalmopathy cases scored 3 or more on the Clinical Activity Score and 4 or more on NOSPECS grade, with duration below 3 months. Researchers amplified the TCR beta CDR3 regions from RNA transcripts. The HTBI primer set drove a first-round RT-PCR of the TCR CDR3. From the multiplex PCR reads, TCRdb called clonotypes with MiXCR, one entry per CDR3 protein. This repertoire shows roughly 520,000 distinct CDR3 sequences, roughly 25% found once; its top ten account for around 11%. The CDR3 runs 16 residues. Trimming cost V 5 bases and J 2 bases, with 16 bases left between them. Germline V lookup: CDR1 MDHEN, CDR2 SYDVKM.

The rearrangement links TRBV28 to TRBJ1-5, with a possible D match to TRBD1 (5 bases). The sequence was collected from a woman aged 25 to 39 with Graves' ophthalmopathy. The sequenced sample consisted of blood. The CDR3 is CASSKGTFWGNQPQHF. The DNA of the CDR3 is TGTGCCAGCAGTAAAGGGACCTTTTGGGGCAATCAGCCCCAGCATTTT.